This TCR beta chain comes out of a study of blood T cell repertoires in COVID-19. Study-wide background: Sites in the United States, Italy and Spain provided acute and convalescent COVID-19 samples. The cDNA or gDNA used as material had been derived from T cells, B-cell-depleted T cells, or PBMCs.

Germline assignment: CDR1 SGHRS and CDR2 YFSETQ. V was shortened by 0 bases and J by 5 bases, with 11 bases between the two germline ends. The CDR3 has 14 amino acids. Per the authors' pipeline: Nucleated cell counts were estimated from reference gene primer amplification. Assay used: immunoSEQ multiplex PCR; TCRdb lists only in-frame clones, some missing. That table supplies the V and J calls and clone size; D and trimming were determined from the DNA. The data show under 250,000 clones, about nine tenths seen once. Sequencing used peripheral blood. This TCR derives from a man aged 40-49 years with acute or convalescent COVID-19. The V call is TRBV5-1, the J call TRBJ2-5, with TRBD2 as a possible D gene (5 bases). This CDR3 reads CASSLVSRRETQYF. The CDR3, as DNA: TGCGCCAGCAGCTTGGTATCCCGGAGGGAGACCCAGTACTTC.